The entry below describes one T cell receptor (beta chain). The target antigen is unknown. Primers included in the PCR were 60 Vbeta and 13 Jbeta primers. The repertoire was sequenced with immunoSEQ multiplex PCR; TCRdb's copy has only in-frame clones and lacks some. The table records around 140,000 clones, 8.9% of them present only once. The CDR3 is made up of 14 amino acids. Germline CDR1 LNHDA, CDR2 SQIVND (reference sequence). Trimming pared 6 bases from V and 6 bases from J, leaving 15 bases between. The data belong to a study of cytomegalovirus exposure and HLA in healthy donors. Study-level findings and limits: The sole available immune exposure information was CMV serostatus. The study labeled 164 TCR beta chains cytomegalovirus-associated.

The sample was PBMCs. This clonotype was obtained from a woman in her 40s in good health and CMV-seropositive. J is TRBJ1-5 and V is TRBV19, with a possible D match to TRBD1 (6 bases). CDR3 protein: CASRHGGAGQPQHF. CDR3 nucleotide sequence: TGTGCCAGTAGACATGGGGGGGCCGGTCAGCCCCAGCATTTT.